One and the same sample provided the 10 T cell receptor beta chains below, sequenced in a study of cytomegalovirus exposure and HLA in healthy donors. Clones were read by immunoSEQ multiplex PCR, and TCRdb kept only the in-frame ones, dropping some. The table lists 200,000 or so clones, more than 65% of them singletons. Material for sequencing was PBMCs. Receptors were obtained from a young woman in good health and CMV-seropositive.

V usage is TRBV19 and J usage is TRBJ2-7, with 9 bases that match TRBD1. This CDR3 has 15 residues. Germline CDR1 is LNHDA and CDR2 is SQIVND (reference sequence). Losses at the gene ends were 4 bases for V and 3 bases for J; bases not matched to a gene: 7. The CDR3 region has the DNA TGTGCCAGTAGTACTACCGGGACAGGGAACTACGAGCAGTACTTC. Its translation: CASSTTGTGNYEQYF.

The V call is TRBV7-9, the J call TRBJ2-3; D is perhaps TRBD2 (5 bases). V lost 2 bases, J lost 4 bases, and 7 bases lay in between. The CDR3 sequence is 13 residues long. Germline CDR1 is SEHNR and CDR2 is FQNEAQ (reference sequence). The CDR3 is CASSLYGADTQYF. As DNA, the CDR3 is TGTGCCAGCAGCTTATACGGGGCAGATACGCAGTATTTT.

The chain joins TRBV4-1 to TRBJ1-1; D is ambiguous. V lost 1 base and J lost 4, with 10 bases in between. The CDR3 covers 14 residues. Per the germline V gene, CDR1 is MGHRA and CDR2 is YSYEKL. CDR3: CASSQVPQITEAFF. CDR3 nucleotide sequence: TGCGCCAGCAGCCAAGTACCCCAGATCACTGAAGCTTTCTTT.

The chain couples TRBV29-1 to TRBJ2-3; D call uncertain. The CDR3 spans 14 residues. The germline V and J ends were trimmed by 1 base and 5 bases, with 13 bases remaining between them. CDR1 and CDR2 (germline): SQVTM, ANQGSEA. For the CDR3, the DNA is TGCAGCGTTGAAGTACCCGGGTTAGGAGATACGCAGTATTTT. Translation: CSVEVPGLGDTQYF.

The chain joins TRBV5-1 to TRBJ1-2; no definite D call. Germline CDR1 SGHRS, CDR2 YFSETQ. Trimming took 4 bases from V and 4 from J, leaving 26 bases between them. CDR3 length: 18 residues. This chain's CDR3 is CASSLVDSRPLTGYGYTF. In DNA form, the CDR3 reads TGCGCCAGCAGCCTAGTAGATAGCAGACCGTTGACTGGCTATGGCTACACCTTC.

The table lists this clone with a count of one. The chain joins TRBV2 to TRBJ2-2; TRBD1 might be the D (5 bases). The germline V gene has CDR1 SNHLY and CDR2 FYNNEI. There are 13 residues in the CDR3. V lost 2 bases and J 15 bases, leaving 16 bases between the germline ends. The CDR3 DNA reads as TGTGCCAGCAGTGAAATGATGGCAGGGTTGGTGTTTTTT. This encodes CASSEMMAGLVFF.

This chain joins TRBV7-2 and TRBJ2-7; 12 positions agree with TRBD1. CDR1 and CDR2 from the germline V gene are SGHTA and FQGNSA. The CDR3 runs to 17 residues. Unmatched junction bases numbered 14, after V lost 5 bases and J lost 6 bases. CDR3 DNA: TGTGCCAGCAGCCCTGCTTTAGGGGGACAGGGGGCCCCCGAGCAGTACTTC. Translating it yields CASSPALGGQGAPEQYF.

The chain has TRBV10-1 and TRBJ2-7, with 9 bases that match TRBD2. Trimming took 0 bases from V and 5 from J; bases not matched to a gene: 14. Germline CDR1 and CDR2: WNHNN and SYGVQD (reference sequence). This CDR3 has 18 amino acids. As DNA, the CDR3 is TGCGCCAGCAGTGAGTCGAGTGGCGGGAGGGAATTTGTCCACGAGCAGTACTTC. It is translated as CASSESSGGREFVHEQYF.

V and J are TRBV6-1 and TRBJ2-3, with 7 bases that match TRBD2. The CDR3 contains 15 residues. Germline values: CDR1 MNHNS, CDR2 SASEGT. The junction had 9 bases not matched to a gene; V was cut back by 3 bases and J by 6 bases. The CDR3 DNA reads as TGTGCCAGCAGTGACAGGCCTGACGGGAGGGATACGCAGTATTTT. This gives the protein CASSDRPDGRDTQYF.

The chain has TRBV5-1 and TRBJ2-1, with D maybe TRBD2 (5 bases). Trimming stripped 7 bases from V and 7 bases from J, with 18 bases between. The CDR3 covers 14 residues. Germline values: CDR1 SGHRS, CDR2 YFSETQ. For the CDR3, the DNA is TGCGCCAGCCGCCGCCAAGAGGGCTATAATGAGCAGTTCTTC. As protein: CASRRQEGYNEQFF.